The 14 T cell receptor beta chains in this list originate from one sample, sequenced in a study of T cells in Graves' hyperthyroidism and ophthalmopathy. Amplification of TCR beta CDR3 regions used RNA as the template. When the TCR CDR3 underwent first-round RT-PCR, the HTBI primer set was used. Each CDR3 protein is one row after TCRdb ran MiXCR on the multiplex PCR reads. Of hundreds of thousands of distinct CDR3 sequences listed, roughly a sixth are singletons. Sequencing input: blood. All receptors derive from a woman aged 45 to 65 with Graves' hyperthyroidism that later progressed to Graves' ophthalmopathy.

A few counts support this clonotype. The V and J genes are TRBV30 and TRBJ2-2; TRBD2 aligns across 7 bases. The CDR3 is 14 amino acids. CDR1 is GTSNPN and CDR2 is SVGIG in the germline V gene (reference sequence). The junction had 8 bases not matched to a gene; V was cut back by 4 bases and J by 6 bases. The CDR3 coding sequence is TGTGCCTGGAATTCGGGGGGTAGGGCCGGGGAGCTGTTTTTT. Its translation is CAWNSGGRAGELFF.

V is TRBV5-6 and J is TRBJ2-5, with D perhaps given as TRBD1 or TRBD2 (5 bases each). This CDR3 comprises 17 residues. V shed 1 base and J shed 0 bases, with 16 bases lying between them. Germline V gene data show CDR1 as SGHDT and CDR2 as YYEEEE. CDR3 nucleotides: TGTGCCAGCAGCTTGCTCTCCGAGGGGTCGTACCAAGAGACCCAGTACTTC. It yields the protein CASSLLSEGSYQETQYF.

Comments on this clonotype: The DNA is omitted, as the CDR3 cannot be located on it reliably, and the CDR3 follows TCRdb's listing. V usage is TRBV6-2 or TRBV6-3 and J usage is TRBJ1-2. Germline CDR1 reads MNHEY; CDR2 reads SVGEGT. The CDR3 is 12 amino acids long, termini counted. The CDR3 here is CASSESVGEGTF.

This clonotype was counted many times. The chain carries TRBV12-3 or TRBV12-4 and TRBJ1-1, with 7 bases lining up with TRBD1. V shed 7 bases and J 1 base; nucleotides not matched to a gene: 6. The CDR3 totals 14 residues. In DNA form, the CDR3 reads TGTGCCAGCATTATACAGGGGAGGAACACTGAAGCTTTCTTT. Protein: CASIIQGRNTEAFF.

This clonotype was picked up many times. The chain is built from TRBV20-1 and TRBJ1-4; maybe TRBD1 (6 bases). This CDR3 is 14 amino acids long. Germline CDR1 is DFQATT and CDR2 is SNEGSKA (reference sequence). Trimming stripped 3 bases from V and 6 bases from J, with 14 bases between. Here the CDR3 reads CSASHWEGDEKLFF. In nucleotides, the CDR3 is TGCAGTGCTAGCCATTGGGAGGGGGATGAAAAACTGTTTTTT.

This clonotype was recorded a few times. The rearrangement links TRBV18 to TRBJ2-1, with a tentative D call TRBD2 (6 bases). CDR3 size: 12 residues. Deletions cut 1 base from V and 9 bases from J, with 7 bases between. In germline, CDR1 is KGHSH, CDR2 LQKENI. This chain's CDR3 is CASSPRGGEQFF. CDR3 bases: TGTGCCAGCTCACCACGGGGAGGTGAGCAGTTCTTC.

In the case of this clonotype: A single base separates this from a much larger clone, so it may be a read error. The genes are TRBV12-3 or TRBV12-4 and TRBJ1-1; 9 nucleotides match TRBD1. The CDR3 is 15 amino acids. CDR3 sequence reads: CVSSRDRDMNTEAFF. The DNA for the CDR3 is TGTGTCAGCAGCCGGGACAGGGACATGAACACTGAAGCTTTCTTT.

This clonotype has just a few counts. This chain connects TRBV27 to TRBJ1-2; D not resolved. This CDR3 region has 14 residues. CDR1 MNHEY and CDR2 SMNVEV come from the germline V gene (reference sequence). Trimming cost V 8 bases and J 4 bases, with 17 bases left between them. The DNA of the CDR3 is TGTGCCAGCTGTGTACCCCGACAAGCCTATGGCTACACCTTC. Translated: CASCVPRQAYGYTF.

This clonotype was counted at least ten times. The chain joins TRBV5-1 to TRBJ2-1; 14 bases match TRBD2. Germline V gene data show CDR1 as SGHRS and CDR2 as YFSETQ. This CDR3 spans 18 amino acids. Trimming took 4 bases from V and 0 from J; bases not matched to a gene: 6. The CDR3 reads CASSPNGLAGGSYNEQFF. The DNA for the CDR3 is TGCGCCAGCAGCCCGAACGGACTAGCGGGGGGCTCCTACAATGAGCAGTTCTTC.

There are a few counts of this clonotype. The CDR3 bases are TGCGCCAGCAGCTTGGGTGGACAGGGGGTTCAAGAGACCCAGTACTTC. As protein: CASSLGGQGVQETQYF. V usage is TRBV5-1 and J usage is TRBJ2-5, with 10 bases lining up with TRBD1. V dropped 0 bases and J dropped 2; count of bases not matched to a gene: 4. Germline V lookup: CDR1 SGHRS, CDR2 YFSETQ. This CDR3 comprises 16 residues.

This chain links TRBV11-2 with TRBJ1-1; 10 bases fit TRBD1. The CDR3 extends over 17 amino acids. Per germline, CDR1 SGHAT and CDR2 FQNNGV. Trimming at V came to 0 bases and at J to 0 bases, leaving 4 bases not matched to a gene. CDR3 coding DNA: TGTGCCAGCAGCTTAGATGACAGGGGGCGCATGAACACTGAAGCTTTCTTT. The encoded protein is CASSLDDRGRMNTEAFF.

This chain joins TRBV7-8 and TRBJ1-2; a possible D gene is TRBD1 (6 bases). The CDR3 spans 13 residues. V dropped 6 bases and J dropped 9 bases, with 17 bases sitting between them. CDR1 SGHVS and CDR2 FQNEAQ come from the germline V gene. CDR3 sequence: CASRAGGGNSYTF. The CDR3 nucleotides read TGTGCCAGCAGAGCGGGGGGCGGAAATAGCTACACCTTC.

This clonotype has just a few counts. The V and J genes are TRBV5-1 and TRBJ2-6, with D unresolved. The CDR3 consists of 16 residues. Trimming cost V 0 bases and J 4 bases, with 11 bases left between them. Germline CDR1 reads SGHRS; CDR2 reads YFSETQ. CDR3 amino acids: CASSLDVGVGANVLTF. The CDR3 DNA follows: TGCGCCAGCAGCTTGGATGTTGGGGTCGGGGCCAACGTCCTGACTTTC.

The CDR3 here is CSVEDRGGDFTDTQYF. DNA of the CDR3: TGCAGCGTTGAAGATCGGGGGGGGGACTTCACAGATACGCAGTATTTT. The chain carries TRBV29-1 and TRBJ2-3, with 8 bases identical to TRBD2. The CDR3 loop spans 16 amino acids. V lost 0 bases to trimming and J lost 2 bases; unmatched junction nucleotides: 7. The germline CDR1 and CDR2 sequences are SQVTM and ANQGSEA.